The clone carrying this T cell receptor (beta chain) has a single count. Its antigen remains unknown. Germline CDR1 is MNHNS and CDR2 is SASEGT. This CDR3 contains 16 residues. J lost 7 bases, V lost 2 bases, and 8 bases had no gene match. Libraries were prepared by immunoSEQ multiplex PCR; TCRdb keeps only in-frame clonotypes and omits some of them. The sample records some 110,000 clones, about nine tenths being singletons. This entry belongs to a study of cytomegalovirus exposure and HLA in healthy donors. Study summary: The use of the same platform for the 110 or so validation repertoires and the roughly 700 first-cohort repertoires was reported by a later analysis. Overall study findings and caveats: It was approximately 160 TCR beta chains that were listed as cytomegalovirus-associated.

What was sequenced was PBMCs. The clonotype comes from a man between 18 and 35 years old in good health and CMV-seropositive. This sequence joins TRBV6-1 and TRBJ2-1; 10 bases align to TRBD2. The CDR3 sequence: CASSERLAGGSNEQFF. The CDR3 nucleotides are TGTGCCAGCAGTGAAAGGTTAGCGGGGGGAAGTAATGAGCAGTTCTTC.